This paragraph reports one T cell receptor beta chain. Unrecorded immune exposures were likely, despite nominal health at sampling. This sample is drawn from a study of cytomegalovirus exposure and HLA in healthy donors. About the study: Among the 398 donors who were genotyped, about 80% fell in the genetic ancestry cluster that is associated with self-reported Caucasian donors.

The PCR ran on 60 Vbeta and 13 Jbeta primers. Sequencing used immunoSEQ multiplex PCR; TCRdb keeps in-frame clones, though not all of them. The sample holds just over 150,000 clones, under 85% seen once. This CDR3 comprises 17 residues. Trimming pared 2 bases from V and 0 bases from J, leaving 14 bases between. Germline V gene lookup returns CDR1 KGHSH and CDR2 LQKENI. The specimen was PBMCs. This TCR derives from a woman aged 25 to 45 in good health and CMV-seronegative. The V and J genes are TRBV18 and TRBJ1-3; D not certain. CDR3 residues: CASSPFAGALSGNTIYF. The CDR3 nucleotides read TGTGCCAGCTCACCATTTGCAGGCGCCCTCTCTGGAAACACCATATATTTT.